Here is one T cell receptor (beta chain) with its context. The CDR3 consists of 13 residues. The germline V gene has CDR1 SEHNR and CDR2 FQNEAQ (reference sequence). V was cut by 1 base and J by 2 bases, with 6 bases left in between. These data come from a study of cytomegalovirus exposure and HLA in healthy donors. Assay: immunoSEQ multiplex PCR; the TCRdb copy retains only in-frame clones and omits some. The profile shows some 170,000 clones, roughly 91% of them singletons. The TCR was taken from a young woman in good health and CMV-seropositive. The sequencing input was PBMCs. The rearrangement joins TRBV7-9 to TRBJ2-7; D unclear. DNA for the CDR3: TGTGCCAGCAGCTTAGGCTACGCCTACGAGCAGTACTTC. Amino acid sequence: CASSLGYAYEQYF.